The rows below give T cell receptor beta chains drawn from one sample of a study of T cells after somatic rescue of genetic block. Here immunoSEQ multiplex PCR was the method, and the copy in TCRdb shows in-frame clones only, minus some. The data hold approximately 110,000 clones, with under 95% observed a single time. The sequenced material came from peripheral blood mononuclear cells (PBMCs). Every receptor here comes from a young woman. The CDR3 runs from the conserved cysteine through the conserved F or W. The D gene is left open where the match is weak. Rows may omit the clone size; those that give it use once, few, many or a size class.

CASSEGLGRVSSTNEKLFF	TGTGCCAGCAGTGAAGGGTTAGGCAGGGTTTCGTCAACTAATGAAAAACTGTTTTTT	TRBV6-1	-	TRBJ1-4	-
CASSPFGSGGANEQFF	TGTGCCAGCAGCCCCTTTGGTAGCGGGGGGGCTAATGAGCAGTTCTTC	TRBV4-2	-	TRBJ2-1	TRBD2
CASSPLGVSYEQYF	TGTGCCAGCAGCCCCCTTGGGGTTAGTTACGAGCAGTACTTC	TRBV28	once	TRBJ2-7	-
CASSPINRGGYGYTF	TGTGCCAGCAGCCCCATCAACCGAGGGGGCTATGGCTACACCTTC	TRBV7-2	-	TRBJ1-2	-
CASSGTGSYNEQFF	TGTGCCAGCAGTGGGACAGGGAGTTACAATGAGCAGTTCTTC	TRBV28	-	TRBJ2-1	TRBD1
CASNSRAGTDTQYF	TGTGCCAGCAACAGTAGGGCGGGGACAGATACGCAGTATTTT	TRBV9	-	TRBJ2-3	-
CASSKGRVPRPDTQYF	TGTGCCAGTAGTAAGGGGCGGGTCCCCCGTCCAGATACGCAGTATTTT	TRBV19	-	TRBJ2-3	-
CASSIAGGIYNEQFF	TGTGCCAGTAGTATAGCGGGGGGTATCTACAATGAGCAGTTCTTC	TRBV19	-	TRBJ2-1	TRBD2
CASKEGQVNEKLFF	TGTGCCAGCAAAGAAGGACAGGTTAATGAAAAACTGTTTTTT	TRBV6-5	-	TRBJ1-4	TRBD1
CASSSWTGTGYTF	TGTGCCAGCAGTTCCTGGACAGGTACTGGCTACACCTTC	TRBV27	-	TRBJ1-2	TRBD1
CASSLGTGGNQPQHF	TGTGCCAGCAGTCTAGGGACAGGGGGCAATCAGCCCCAGCATTTT	TRBV6-5	-	TRBJ1-5	TRBD1
CASSQTGTCGNTIYF	TGCGCCAGCAGTCAAACAGGTACGTGTGGAAACACCATATATTTT	TRBV23-1	few	TRBJ1-3	-
CASSPGLASTDTQYF	TGTGCCAGCTCACCAGGGCTGGCTAGCACAGATACGCAGTATTTT	TRBV18	-	TRBJ2-3	-